This T cell receptor (beta chain) is from a study of blood T cell repertoires in COVID-19. This table comes from immunoSEQ multiplex PCR, and its TCRdb copy is limited to in-frame clones, with some not included. Here the sample spans about 360,000 clones, 75% to 90% being singletons. This clone appeared a few times. Input material: peripheral blood. The sequence derives from a woman aged 60 to 75 with COVID-19, enrolled during active disease.

The CDR3, as DNA: TGTGCCAGCAGCCAAGGCCCGACAGGGGGCGAGCAGTACTTC. It encodes CASSQGPTGGEQYF. The J gene is TRBJ2-7, the V gene TRBV4-2; 9 bases are shared with TRBD1. V dropped 1 base and J dropped 6; count of bases not matched to a gene: 4. The CDR3 totals 14 residues. The germline gives CDR1 LGHNA, CDR2 YNFKEQ.